This T cell receptor (beta chain) was documented in a study of blood T cell repertoires in COVID-19. The CDR3 is 16 amino acids. J gave up 1 base and V 0 bases, and 3 bases lay outside the gene matches. Germline V gene lookup returns CDR1 MGHRA and CDR2 YSYEKL. The data were produced by immunoSEQ multiplex PCR, yet TCRdb's version contains in-frame clones alone and is incomplete. The profile covers around 270,000 clones, with approximately 89% appearing a single time and 3.1% taken by the ten largest. The TCR originated in a woman aged 40 to 49 who had been exposed to COVID-19. The genes are TRBV4-1 and TRBJ2-3, with 8 bases that match TRBD1. Sequencing was carried out using PBMCs or T cells enriched from blood (not recorded which). This chain's CDR3 is CASSQDTTGGTDTQYF. CDR3 bases: TGCGCCAGCAGCCAAGATACGACAGGGGGCACAGATACGCAGTATTTT.